The 9 T cell receptor beta chains in this list originate from one sample, sequenced in a study of control samples from healthy donors and cancer patients. Profiling relied on immunoSEQ multiplex PCR, and the TCRdb table lists in-frame clones only, not all of them. The sample includes about 170,000 clones, around 90% of them seen just once. What was sequenced was blood. The receptors shown here come from a woman aged 40 to 49 in good health.

The gene calls are TRBV15 and TRBJ2-1, with TRBD2 identical over 8 bases. V was pared by 5 bases and J by 5 bases, with 8 bases of the junction left unmatched. Germline V lookup: CDR1 LNHNV, CDR2 YYDKDF (reference sequence). This CDR3 region has 15 residues. Written as DNA, the CDR3 is TGTGCCACCAGCGTCCGTAGCGGGGCTAACAATGAGCAGTTCTTC. Protein product: CATSVRSGANNEQFF.

The rearrangement links TRBV2 to TRBJ2-2; D unclear. Trimming removed 5 bases at V and 0 bases at J, with 10 bases between. Germline V gives CDR1 SNHLY, CDR2 FYNNEI. The CDR3 length is 15 residues. The CDR3 nucleotides are TGTGCCAGCAGTCCACCAACTCCGAACACCGGGGAGCTGTTTTTT. Encoded protein: CASSPPTPNTGELFF.

This chain connects TRBV5-8 to TRBJ2-2, with a weak D call TRBD1 (5 bases). V lost 1 base and J 0 bases, leaving 7 bases between the germline ends. Per the germline V gene, CDR1 is SGHTS and CDR2 is YDEGEE. This CDR3 spans 15 amino acids. CDR3 nucleotide sequence: TGTGCCAGCAGCTTGAGGGGCGCGAACACCGGGGAGCTGTTTTTT. Its translation is CASSLRGANTGELFF.

V gene TRBV4-1 combines with J gene TRBJ2-5; 11 bases agree with TRBD2. The CDR3 has 16 residues. Per the germline V gene, CDR1 is MGHRA and CDR2 is YSYEKL. V lost 4 bases, J lost 5 bases, and 9 bases stayed unmatched. CDR3 coding DNA: TGCGCCAGCAGCCGCACTAGCGGGGGACCTCGGGAGACCCAGTACTTC. This translates into CASSRTSGGPRETQYF.

This clone was picked up a small number of times. The chain joins TRBV6-4 to TRBJ2-1, with D possibly called TRBD1 or TRBD2 (6 bases each). Trimming cost V 2 bases and J 5 bases, with 10 bases left between them. Germline values: CDR1 MRHNA, CDR2 SNTAGT. This CDR3 region has 14 residues. The CDR3 DNA reads TGTGCCAGCAGTGACAGGGGGGCCCACAATGAGCAGTTCTTC. This gives the protein CASSDRGAHNEQFF.

The chain is built from TRBV19 and TRBJ1-3, with a weak D call TRBD1 (5 bases). The CDR3 sequence is 15 residues long. In germline, CDR1 is LNHDA, CDR2 SQIVND (reference sequence). Trimming cost V 3 bases and J 2 bases, with 11 bases left between them. This chain's CDR3 is CASSIPSGTGNTIYF. Here the CDR3 DNA reads TGTGCCAGTAGTATCCCCTCAGGGACTGGAAACACCATATATTTT.

The chain uses TRBV5-1 and TRBJ1-5; D may be TRBD1 (5 bases). The CDR3 length is 13 residues. Trimming took off 5 bases at V and 4 bases at J, with 10 bases between the two ends. The germline V gene has CDR1 SGHRS and CDR2 YFSETQ. The CDR3 nucleotides are TGCGCCAGCAGACAGGAGCCGAATCAGCCCCAGCATTTT. Residues: CASRQEPNQPQHF.

V usage is TRBV27 and J usage is TRBJ2-6; weak D call: TRBD1 (6 bases). CDR3 length: 19 amino acids. Trimming pared 3 bases from V and 4 bases from J, leaving 22 bases between. Germline V gene data show CDR1 as MNHEY and CDR2 as SMNVEV (reference sequence). The CDR3 sequence: CASSFISTGRSTGANVLTF. DNA of the CDR3: TGTGCCAGCAGTTTTATTAGCACAGGGAGATCGACGGGGGCCAACGTCCTGACTTTC. The variable domain in full, completed from reference TRBV27 and TRBJ2-6, reads EAQVTQNPRYLITVTGKKLTVTCSQNMNHEYMSWYRQDPGLGLRQIYYSMNVEVTDKGDVPEGYKVSRKEKRNFPLILESPSPNQTSLYFCASSFISTGRSTGANVLTFGAGSRLTVL.

The chain joins TRBV28 to TRBJ2-1; 7 bases are a match to TRBD1. This CDR3 has 11 residues. Germline V gene lookup returns CDR1 MDHEN and CDR2 SYDVKM. The ends lost 4 bases at V and 10 bases at J; junction bases unmatched: 1. The CDR3 reads CASSSDREQFF. DNA of the CDR3: TGTGCCAGCAGTTCGGACAGGGAGCAGTTCTTC.